This TCR beta chain derives from a study of response to subunit inactivated influenza vaccine. Study-wide results and limits: That few new T cells are recruited by each seasonal influenza vaccination was the authors' suggestion.

TCRdb passed the RT-PCR reads through MiXCR, listing each CDR3 protein once. The sample has 630,000 or so distinct CDR3 sequences; less than 20% are singletons. Looked up from germline, CDR1 is WSHSY and CDR2 is SAAADI. Trimming shortened V by 6 bases and J by 0 bases, and 8 bases separated the two germline ends. The CDR3 extends over 13 amino acids. Worth noting for this clonotype: The antigen is unknown.

This TCR was sampled from a middle-aged man who received an inactivated influenza vaccine. The chain couples TRBV10-2 to TRBJ1-2, with unresolved D. The source material was PBMCs from blood, sampled 11 to 12 days after vaccination. CDR3 sequence (DNA): TGCGCCAGCAGACCGAATACTAACTATGGCTACACCTTC. It is translated as CASRPNTNYGYTF.